One T cell receptor (beta chain) is described in this entry. This clone was counted a few times. What this receptor recognizes is not known. No per-base quality is available; no much larger clone lies one base away. The source of the sample is a study of blood T cell repertoires in COVID-19 (dated by TCRdb to the early 2020s). Regarding the study in general: Collaborator samples came from the United States, Italy and Spain and covered acute and convalescent phases of COVID-19. The prospective study material was composed of cDNA or gDNA derived from T cells, B-cell-depleted T cells, or PBMCs. Subjects who had been exposed to COVID-19, were actively infected with it, or had recovered from it provided the deeply sampled blood TCRbeta repertoires that made up the dataset. The repertoires were released in a freely available public database intended as a resource for research on the immune response to SARS-CoV-2. Samples came from the ongoing ImmuneRACE study (first 160 participants) plus 1,254 subjects from 6 global collaborators. A de-identified subject ID, COVID-19 status, age in years and sex were almost always included in the sample metadata. Where available, HLA class I and class II types were obtained from metadata supplied by the sample provider rather than from assay-based typing.

The immunoSEQ Assay, a bias-controlled multiplex PCR, was used to amplify TCRbeta CDR3 regions from genomic DNA. The authors processed their data as follows. Nucleated cell counts per sample were estimated from amplification of reference gene primers within the assay. To quantify the absolute abundance of each unique TCRbeta CDR3 rearrangement, sequence reads were collapsed and filtered. For each sample, productive Simpson clonality was calculated as the square root of Simpson's diversity index over productive rearrangements. TCRdb provides this immuneACCESS table in a form limited to in-frame rearrangements. Some clones are lacking; in checked studies, under half of them reflect an unresolved V gene, and why the rest are absent is not known. V and J calls and clone size are copied from that table; D and trimming were computed from the DNA. The sample table lists 200,000 to 300,000 clones, 80% to 90% of them with a count of one. 6.2% of the sample comes from the top ten.

The collaborating institutions used their own protocols to collect whole blood in K2EDTA tubes. Collaborator samples were shipped for TCRbeta analysis as frozen whole blood, isolated PBMCs, or DNA extracted from either sample type. Overall results and qualifications from the work: Clinical and demographic metadata were provided uncurated, with the amount varying by source and participant.

This clonotype was obtained from a man in his 60s with acute or convalescent COVID-19. Sequencing was done on a sample of peripheral blood.

The CDR3: CASSLEETQYF. The DNA is TGTGCCAGCTCCCTTGAAGAGACCCAGTACTTC. The V and J genes are TRBV18 and TRBJ2-5; the D gene assignment is ambiguous. V sheds 6 bases and J sheds 3 bases, leaving 5 bases between their ends. The CDR3 holds 11 amino acids from the cysteine to the phenylalanine. Only the CDR3 DNA stays, 33 bases, in frame from base 1. From the germline V gene, CDR1 is KGHSH and CDR2 is LQKENI.